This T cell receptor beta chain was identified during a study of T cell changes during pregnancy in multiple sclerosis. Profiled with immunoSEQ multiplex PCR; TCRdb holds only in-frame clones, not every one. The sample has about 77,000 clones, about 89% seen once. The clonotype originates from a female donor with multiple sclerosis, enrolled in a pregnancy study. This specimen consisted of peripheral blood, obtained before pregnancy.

The DNA of the CDR3 is TGTGCCAGCTCTTGGGACAGGGGCAATGAGCAGTTCTTC. Protein: CASSWDRGNEQFF. The V and J genes are TRBV19 and TRBJ2-1; TRBD1 matches 10 bases. The trim removed 9 bases at V and 6 bases at J, leaving 5 bases unmatched. CDR1 and CDR2 from the germline V gene are LNHDA and SQIVND (reference sequence). The CDR3 runs 13 residues.